These 18 T cell receptor beta chains were all obtained from the same sample, sequenced in a study of response to subunit inactivated influenza vaccine. TCRdb re-called the RT-PCR reads with MiXCR, one entry per CDR3 protein. In the table there are 860,000 or so distinct CDR3 sequences, approximately 22% of which are singletons. The sequencing here drew on PBMCs from blood, taken less than 6 days after vaccination. These receptor sequences come from a man in his fifties who received an inactivated influenza vaccine.

This clonotype was seen repeatedly, ten times or more. The V call is TRBV5-1, the J call TRBJ2-1, with D possibly matching TRBD2 (5 bases). Looked up from germline, CDR1 is SGHRS and CDR2 is YFSETQ. Trimming cost V 3 bases and J 0 bases, with 16 bases left between them. The CDR3 has 17 amino acids. The CDR3 is CASSYLPGGSSYNEQFF. The CDR3 coding sequence is TGCGCCAGCAGCTACCTCCCGGGTGGGAGCTCCTACAATGAGCAGTTCTTC.

This chain joins TRBV5-1 and TRBJ1-1, with D unclear. Between the trimmed V and J ends, which lost 5 bases and 1 base, there was a span of 12 bases. Per germline, CDR1 SGHRS and CDR2 YFSETQ. The CDR3 loop spans 14 amino acids. Written as DNA, the CDR3 is TGCGCCAGCAGAGCGGGCAGCGCGAACACTGAAGCTTTCTTT. Protein sequence: CASRAGSANTEAFF.

The sample holds a few counts of this clonotype. The chain joins TRBV24-1 to TRBJ2-3; 7 nucleotides agree with TRBD1. This CDR3 spans 16 amino acids. After removal of 4 bases from V and 4 bases from J, the junction contained 10 bases not matched to a gene. Per the germline V gene, CDR1 is KGHDR and CDR2 is SFDVKD. The CDR3 region is CATSDYGEGAADTQYF. CDR3 coding DNA: TGTGCCACCAGTGACTACGGCGAGGGGGCCGCAGATACGCAGTATTTT.

This clonotype was counted only a few times. V is TRBV20-1 and J is TRBJ1-5; D call uncertain. The CDR3 loop spans 14 amino acids. Germline V lookup: CDR1 DFQATT, CDR2 SNEGSKA (reference sequence). The V end was cut by 1 base, the J end by 0 bases, with 7 bases between. CDR3: CSARVLYSNQPQHF. CDR3 sequence (DNA): TGCAGTGCTAGAGTCTTATATAGCAATCAGCCCCAGCATTTT.

This clonotype was seen only a few times. The chain is built from TRBV29-1 and TRBJ2-7, with a weak D call TRBD2 (7 bases). This CDR3 is 14 amino acids long. V shed 4 bases and J shed 3 bases, with 16 bases lying between them. Germline V CDR1 and CDR2: SQVTM, ANQGSEA. The CDR3 sequence is CSVVGGGSFYEQYF. CDR3 nucleotides: TGCAGCGTTGTTGGGGGGGGCAGTTTCTACGAGCAGTACTTC.

This clonotype was seen more than once but under ten times. The chain is built from TRBV20-1 and TRBJ2-7, with 7 bases that match TRBD2. The germline V gene has CDR1 DFQATT and CDR2 SNEGSKA (reference sequence). The trim removed 7 bases at V and 4 bases at J, leaving 10 bases unmatched. The CDR3 has 13 residues. CDR3: CSGGRGSTYEQYF. The CDR3 nucleotides are TGCAGTGGGGGCCGCGGGAGTACTTACGAGCAGTACTTC.

This clonotype was counted only a few times. The J gene is TRBJ2-3, the V gene TRBV5-1, with TRBD2 matching over 12 bases. V trimming: 5 bases; J trimming: 4 bases; junction bases outside the gene matches: 8. CDR3 length equals 16 residues. Looked up from germline, CDR1 is SGHRS and CDR2 is YFSETQ. CDR3 protein: CASRRTSGITSDTQYF. DNA of the CDR3: TGCGCCAGCAGAAGGACTAGCGGGATTACCTCAGATACGCAGTATTTT. The full variable domain, in which reference TRBV5-1 and TRBJ2-3 provide the parts outside the CDR3, is KAGVTQTPRYLIKTRGQQVTLSCSPISGHRSVSWYQQTPGQGLQFLFEYFSETQRNKGNFPGRFSGRQFSNSRSEMNVSTLELGDSALYLCASRRTSGITSDTQYFGPGTRLTVL.

This clonotype was picked up a small number of times. J is TRBJ2-7 and V is TRBV20-1; TRBD1 matches 11 bases. The V gene end was trimmed by 6 bases and the J gene end by 6 bases; junction bases not matched to a gene: 7. Looked up from germline, CDR1 is DFQATT and CDR2 is SNEGSKA (reference sequence). The CDR3 covers 13 residues. The DNA for the CDR3 is TGCAGTGCACCGAGGACAGGGGGCGTCGAGCAGTACTTC. It specifies CSAPRTGGVEQYF.

This clonotype has at least ten counts. The chain is built from TRBV29-1 and TRBJ2-3; TRBD1 or TRBD2 may be the D gene (6 bases each). Germline V gene sequence: CDR1 SQVTM, CDR2 ANQGSEA. V lost 3 bases and J lost 9, with 19 bases in between. The CDR3 covers 14 residues. In DNA, the CDR3 is TGCAGCGTTGAGCGGCAGGGAGGAACAGGGACGCAGTATTTT. Protein product: CSVERQGGTGTQYF.

This clonotype turned up a few times. CDR3 sequence reads: CASSFTPRGNTEAFF. The DNA for the CDR3 is TGCGCCAGCAGCTTTACGCCCAGGGGGAACACTGAAGCTTTCTTT. The V call is TRBV5-1, the J call TRBJ1-1; TRBD1 is a possible D gene (6 bases). V lost 2 bases and J 1 base, leaving 12 bases between the germline ends. Germline V gene lookup returns CDR1 SGHRS and CDR2 YFSETQ. The CDR3 has 15 residues. The whole variable domain, remainder taken from reference TRBV5-1 and TRBJ1-1, is KAGVTQTPRYLIKTRGQQVTLSCSPISGHRSVSWYQQTPGQGLQFLFEYFSETQRNKGNFPGRFSGRQFSNSRSEMNVSTLELGDSALYLCASSFTPRGNTEAFFGQGTRLTVV.

The sample holds a few counts of this clonotype. The gene calls are TRBV7-9 and TRBJ2-1; tentatively, D is TRBD2 (6 bases). Trimming removed 1 base at V and 10 bases at J, with 23 bases between. CDR3 length: 17 residues. The germline V gene encodes CDR1 SEHNR and CDR2 FQNEAQ (reference sequence). CDR3: CASSLGEDSPSSVEQFF. DNA of the CDR3: TGTGCCAGCAGCTTAGGGGAGGACTCCCCGTCCTCGGTAGAGCAGTTCTTC.

The DNA for the CDR3 is TGCAGCGGGGGGGACGGACGCAATCAGCCCCAGCATTTT. Translating gives CSGGDGRNQPQHF. The chain links TRBV29-1 to TRBJ1-5, with D perhaps matching TRBD1 (5 bases). There are 13 residues in the CDR3. Per the germline V gene, CDR1 is SQVTM and CDR2 is ANQGSEA. The V end was cut by 7 bases, the J end by 2 bases, with 12 bases between.

The chain employs TRBV2 and TRBJ1-2, with a possible D match to TRBD1 (5 bases). Trimming shortened V by 2 bases and J by 9 bases, and 10 bases separated the two germline ends. In germline, CDR1 is SNHLY, CDR2 FYNNEI. The CDR3 is made up of 12 amino acids. This CDR3 is CASSEYQGSYTF. The DNA for the CDR3 is TGTGCCAGCAGTGAATACCAGGGTAGCTACACCTTC.

In this sample, this clonotype turned up many times. The chain has TRBV20-1 and TRBJ2-1; no firm D call. The germline V gene encodes CDR1 DFQATT and CDR2 SNEGSKA (reference sequence). V lost 7 bases and J 7 bases, leaving 8 bases between the germline ends. The CDR3 loop spans 10 amino acids. The CDR3 DNA follows: TGCAGTGGGCGGCGAAATGAGCAGTTCTTC. This codes for CSGRRNEQFF.

V usage is TRBV5-6 and J usage is TRBJ1-2, with a tentative D call TRBD1 (5 bases). This CDR3 region has 12 residues. V lost 4 bases and J 3 bases, leaving 7 bases between the germline ends. CDR1 is SGHDT and CDR2 is YYEEEE in the germline V gene. The CDR3 sequence: CASSQTDYGYTF. CDR3 DNA: TGTGCCAGCAGCCAGACAGACTATGGCTACACCTTC.

In this sample, this clonotype turned up a few times. The genes are TRBV4-2 and TRBJ1-2; D is unclear. CDR1 and CDR2 (germline): LGHNA, YNFKEQ. The CDR3 extends over 16 amino acids. V dropped 5 bases and J dropped 2 bases, with 18 bases sitting between them. In DNA form, the CDR3 reads TGTGCCAGCAGCTCCTCGGGGTGGGGTTTCAACTATGGCTACACCTTC. Translating it yields CASSSSGWGFNYGYTF.

The J gene is TRBJ2-7, the V gene TRBV12-3 or TRBV12-4; TRBD1 agrees at 9 bases. This CDR3 is 17 amino acids long. V trimming: 4 bases; J trimming: 3 bases; junction bases outside the gene matches: 13. In nucleotides, the CDR3 is TGTGCCAGCAGTTCCCTTGAGGGGACAGGGCAAGGCTACGAGCAGTACTTC. As protein: CASSSLEGTGQGYEQYF.

This clonotype was counted only a few times. The chain has TRBV25-1 and TRBJ2-5; 9 bases align to TRBD2. V dropped 6 bases and J dropped 4; count of bases not matched to a gene: 9. This CDR3 has 15 amino acids. Germline values: CDR1 MGHDK, CDR2 SYGVNS. CDR3 sequence (DNA): TGTGCCAGCAGCCCGGGACTAGCTTTACTAGAGACCCAGTACTTC. Translated, it gives CASSPGLALLETQYF.